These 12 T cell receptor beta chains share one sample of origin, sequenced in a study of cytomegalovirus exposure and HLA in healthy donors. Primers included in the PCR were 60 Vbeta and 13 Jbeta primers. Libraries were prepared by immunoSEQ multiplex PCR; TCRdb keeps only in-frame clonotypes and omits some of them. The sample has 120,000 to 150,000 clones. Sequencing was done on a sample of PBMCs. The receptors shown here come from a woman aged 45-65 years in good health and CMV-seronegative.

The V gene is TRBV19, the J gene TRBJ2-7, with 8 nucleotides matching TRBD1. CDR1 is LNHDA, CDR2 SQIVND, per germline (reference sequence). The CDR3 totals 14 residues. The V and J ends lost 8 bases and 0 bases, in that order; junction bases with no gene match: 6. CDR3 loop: CASRDRSSSYEQYF. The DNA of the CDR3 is TGTGCCAGTCGGGACAGGTCCAGCTCCTACGAGCAGTACTTC.

The CDR3 bases are TGTGCCAGCAGTTACGCGGGGACAGCCTCTGGAAACACCATATATTTT. This codes for CASSYAGTASGNTIYF. V and J are TRBV6-5 and TRBJ1-3, with 7 bases aligning to TRBD1. The CDR3 covers 16 residues. CDR1 is MNHEY and CDR2 is SVGAGI in the germline V gene. The J segment lost 0 bases and the V segment lost 2 bases, leaving 4 bases of the junction unmatched.

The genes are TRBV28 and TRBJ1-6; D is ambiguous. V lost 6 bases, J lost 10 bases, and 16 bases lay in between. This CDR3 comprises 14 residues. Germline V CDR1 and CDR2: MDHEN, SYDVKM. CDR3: CASRPGIRGSPLHF. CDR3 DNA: TGTGCCAGCAGGCCGGGGATCAGAGGATCACCCCTCCACTTT. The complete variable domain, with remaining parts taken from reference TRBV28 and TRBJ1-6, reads DVKVTQSSRYLVKRTGEKVFLECVQDMDHENMFWYRQDPGLGLRLIYFSYDVKMKEKGDIPEGYSVSREKKERFSLILESASTNQTSMYLCASRPGIRGSPLHFGNGTRLTVT.

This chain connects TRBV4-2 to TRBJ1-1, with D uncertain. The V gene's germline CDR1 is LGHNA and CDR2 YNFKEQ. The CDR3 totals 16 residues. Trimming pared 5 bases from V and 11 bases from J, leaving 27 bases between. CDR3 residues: CASSDGWREPSLNAFF. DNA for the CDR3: TGTGCCAGCAGCGACGGCTGGAGGGAGCCTTCACTGAACGCTTTCTTT.

The CDR3 loop reads CASSLWEADTQYF. The CDR3 coding sequence is TGTGCCAGCAGCCTCTGGGAGGCAGATACGCAGTATTTT. The J gene is TRBJ2-3, the V gene TRBV9, with D maybe TRBD2 (6 bases). Germline values: CDR1 SGDLS, CDR2 YYNGEE. The CDR3 covers 13 residues. V lost 4 bases and J lost 4, with 10 bases in between.

DNA of the CDR3: TGTGCCAGCAGCCCCTCATTAGCTCAAGAGACCCAGTACTTC. This translates into CASSPSLAQETQYF. The rearrangement links TRBV7-2 to TRBJ2-5; no clear D gene. With 5 bases removed from V and 2 bases from J, the gap between germline ends came to 12 bases. CDR3 size: 14 residues. Germline CDR1 is SGHTA and CDR2 is FQGNSA.

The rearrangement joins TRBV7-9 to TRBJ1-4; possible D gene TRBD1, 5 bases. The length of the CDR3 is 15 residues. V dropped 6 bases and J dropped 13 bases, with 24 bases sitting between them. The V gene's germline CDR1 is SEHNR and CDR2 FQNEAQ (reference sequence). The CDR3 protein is CASSSGTNEVGGLFF. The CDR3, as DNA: TGTGCCAGCAGTTCCGGGACTAATGAAGTGGGGGGACTGTTTTTT.

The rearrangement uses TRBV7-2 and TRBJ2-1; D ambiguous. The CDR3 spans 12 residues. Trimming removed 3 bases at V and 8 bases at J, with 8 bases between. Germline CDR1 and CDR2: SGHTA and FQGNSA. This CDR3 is CASSFLYYEQFF. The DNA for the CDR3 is TGTGCCAGCAGCTTTCTTTACTATGAGCAGTTCTTC. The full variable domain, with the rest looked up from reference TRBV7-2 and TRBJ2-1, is GAGVSQSPSNKVTEKGKDVELRCDPISGHTALYWYRQSLGQGLEFLIYFQGNSAPDKSGLPSDRFSAERTGGSVSTLTIQRTQQEDSAVYLCASSFLYYEQFFGPGTRLTVL.

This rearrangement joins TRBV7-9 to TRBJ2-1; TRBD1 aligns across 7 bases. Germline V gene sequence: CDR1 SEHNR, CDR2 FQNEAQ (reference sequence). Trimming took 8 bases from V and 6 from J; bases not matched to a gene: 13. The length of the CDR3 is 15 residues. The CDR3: CASRGQGTDGNEQFF. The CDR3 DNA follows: TGTGCCAGCCGCGGTCAGGGGACAGACGGCAATGAGCAGTTCTTC. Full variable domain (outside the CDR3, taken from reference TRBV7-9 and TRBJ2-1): DTGVSQNPRHKITKRGQNVTFRCDPISEHNRLYWYRQTLGQGPEFLTYFQNEAQLEKSRLLSDRFSAERPKGSFSTLEIQRTEQGDSAMYLCASRGQGTDGNEQFFGPGTRLTVL.

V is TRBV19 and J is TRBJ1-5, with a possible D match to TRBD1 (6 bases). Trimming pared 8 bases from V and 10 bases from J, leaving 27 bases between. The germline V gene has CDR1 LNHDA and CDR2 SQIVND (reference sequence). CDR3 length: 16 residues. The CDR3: CASSHIQGGAAIPQHF. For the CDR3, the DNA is TGTGCCAGTTCCCATATACAGGGTGGGGCTGCAATACCCCAGCATTTT.

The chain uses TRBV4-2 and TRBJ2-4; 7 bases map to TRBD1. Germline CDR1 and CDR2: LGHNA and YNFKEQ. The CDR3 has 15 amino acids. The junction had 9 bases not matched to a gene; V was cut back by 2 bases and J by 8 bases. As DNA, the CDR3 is TGTGCCAGCAGCCAACCCGGGACAGCGTTGTACATTCAGTACTTC. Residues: CASSQPGTALYIQYF.

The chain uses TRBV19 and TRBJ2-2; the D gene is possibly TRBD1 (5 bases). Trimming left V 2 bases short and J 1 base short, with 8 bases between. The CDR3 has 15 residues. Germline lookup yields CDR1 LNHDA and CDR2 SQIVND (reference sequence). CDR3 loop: CASSISRVNTGELFF. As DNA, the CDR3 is TGTGCCAGTAGTATAAGCAGGGTGAACACCGGGGAGCTGTTTTTT.